This T cell receptor beta chain was observed in a study of blood T cells in healthy people across ages. Study-wide results and limits: Researchers report that TCR beta diversity correlated strongly with naive T cell percentage.

CDR3 size: 13 residues. Germline V lookup: CDR1 MDHEN, CDR2 SYDVKM. The ends were cut back, 6 bases at V and 4 bases at J, with 10 bases in the middle. The sample holds a few counts of this clonotype. The antigen is undetermined. Through a sample-barcoded 5' primer and a J-beta primer mix, a second PCR was run for about 7 to 12 cycles. TCRdb used MiXCR to reprocess the 5' RACE reads, holding one entry per CDR3 protein. The sample lists 2 million or so distinct CDR3 sequences; around half were seen once. This chain links TRBV28 with TRBJ1-5; D is undetermined. The sequenced sample consisted of blood. The source is a woman in her thirties or forties in good health. The CDR3 here is CASRPPLNQPQHF. CDR3 bases: TGTGCCAGCAGACCGCCGTTAAATCAGCCCCAGCATTTT.